The T cell receptor beta chain under discussion was sequenced for a study of blood T cell repertoires in COVID-19. For the study at large: The United States, Italy and Spain were the sources of the acute and convalescent COVID-19 samples. Sample material is recorded as cDNA or gDNA derived from T cells, B-cell-depleted T cells, or PBMCs.

V shed 3 bases and J 7 bases; nucleotides not matched to a gene: 1. The CDR3 sequence is 11 residues long. Germline lookup yields CDR1 SQVTM and CDR2 ANQGSEA. Original processing methods: Reference gene primer amplification gave estimated nucleated cell counts. Repertoires were generated with immunoSEQ multiplex PCR, while TCRdb's copy carries only in-frame clones and drops some. From that table come the V and J calls and clone size; the DNA was used to work out D and trimming. The table shows about 34,000 clones, with roughly 88% occurring only once. The sequence derives from a man aged 60-69 years with active COVID-19. The specimen sequenced was peripheral blood. This chain connects TRBV29-1 to TRBJ2-5; 8 bases map to TRBD2. The CDR3, as DNA: TGCAGCGTTGACGGGGGGGGGACCCAGTACTTC. Its protein is CSVDGGGTQYF.